Listed below are T cell receptor beta chains from one sample, sequenced in a study of shared clonotypes between healthy human individuals. Using immunoSEQ multiplex PCR, the repertoire was profiled, and TCRdb retains in-frame clones only, with some absent. The sample records approximately 460,000 clones, over 60% being singletons. The specimen was PBMCs. Receptors originate from a woman between 35 and 50 years old in good health. Some clones in this sample may be carry-over from other donors' samples. CDR3s include the opening cysteine and the closing phenylalanine or tryptophan. The D gene is left open where the match is weak. Size is omitted from some rows. Given values are once, few, many or a class for expanded clones.

TRBJ2-7,TRBV5-4,many,-,TGTGCCAGCAGCTTAGAACCGGGACGGGAGCTCTACGAGCAGTACTTC,CASSLEPGRELYEQYF
TRBJ2-6,TRBV7-3,-,TRBD1,TGTGCCAGCAGCTTGGGACAGGGGACCTCTGGGGCCAACGTCCTGACTTTC,CASSLGQGTSGANVLTF
TRBJ1-1,TRBV5-6,-,-,TGTGCCAGCAGCCCCGCCTCGCCCGCGCGGGGGGGGACTGAAGCTTTCTTT,CASSPASPARGGTEAFF
TRBJ2-6,TRBV30,-,-,TGTGCCTGGACCGGGAAATTTCTTTCTGGGGCCAACGTCCTGACTTTC,CAWTGKFLSGANVLTF
TRBJ2-6,TRBV5-1,many,-,TGCGCCAGCAGCCCCTACGGAACATCTGGGGCCAACGTCCTGACTTTC,CASSPYGTSGANVLTF
TRBJ2-7,TRBV29-1,once,-,TGCAGCGTTGAAGGGCAGACCTACGAGCAGTACTTC,CSVEGQTYEQYF
TRBJ2-7,TRBV10-2,-,-,TGCGCCAGCAGGTGGGACGGGAGCGACGAGCAGTACTTC,CASRWDGSDEQYF
TRBJ2-5,TRBV7-2,-,-,TGTGCCAGCAGCTTAGTAGGGGCCGTACAAGAGACCCAGTACTTC,CASSLVGAVQETQYF
TRBJ2-3,TRBV19,-,TRBD2,TGTGCCAGTAGTTCTAGTAGCGGGAGGGCATGGACGCAGTATTTT,CASSSSSGRAWTQYF
TRBJ2-1,TRBV7-9,-,-,TGTGCCAGCAGCCGACGAGGAGGAGCTTACAATGAGCAGTTCTTC,CASSRRGGAYNEQFF
TRBJ1-5,TRBV13,-,TRBD1,TGTGCCAGCAGCCGACAGGGTCCGAGCAATCAGCCCCAGCATTTT,CASSRQGPSNQPQHF
TRBJ1-2,TRBV18,once,TRBD1,TGTGCCAGCTCACCACCGGGTGACAGGGGAGAAGGCTACACCTTC,CASSPPGDRGEGYTF
TRBJ2-7,TRBV11-2,-,TRBD1,TGTGCCAGCAGCTTAGGGCAGGGGGCAGAGCAGTACTTC,CASSLGQGAEQYF
TRBJ2-3,TRBV5-1,-,-,TGCGCCAGCAGCGCCACGGGTTCTAGCACAGATACGCAGTATTTT,CASSATGSSTDTQYF
TRBJ2-7,TRBV7-2,-,-,TGTGCCAGCAGCTTATGGGGCCCGTACGAGCAGTACTTC,CASSLWGPYEQYF
TRBJ2-7,TRBV4-3,-,-,TGCGCCAGCAGCCAAGTAGGTGGCTACGAGCAGTACTTC,CASSQVGGYEQYF
TRBJ1-3,TRBV5-1,-,-,TGCGCCAGCAGCTTGGATCGGGGTTCGGCTGGAAACACCATATATTTT,CASSLDRGSAGNTIYF
TRBJ2-7,TRBV6-1,-,-,TGTGCCAGCAGTGAATGGCTCGCGGATCAAGGGGGCGAGCAGTACTTC,CASSEWLADQGGEQYF
TRBJ2-5,TRBV29-1,-,TRBD1,TGCAGCGGAGGACAGGAAGAGACCCAGTACTTC,CSGGQEETQYF
TRBJ2-3,TRBV7-3,once,TRBD2,TGTGCCAGCAGTTCCCAACTAGCGGCCACAGATACGCAGTATTTT,CASSSQLAATDTQYF
TRBJ2-2,TRBV5-4,-,TRBD2,TGTGCCAGCAGCTTAGTAGCGGGAGTCGACACCGGGGAGCTGTTTTTT,CASSLVAGVDTGELFF
TRBJ2-7,TRBV15,-,TRBD1,TGTGCCACCAGCCGGGACAGGGGTAATCTCTACGAGCAGTACTTC,CATSRDRGNLYEQYF
TRBJ2-1,TRBV7-9,many,TRBD1,TGTGCCAGCAGCAAAGCCGGCACAGGGGCCGCACGTGAGCAGTTCTTC,CASSKAGTGAAREQFF
TRBJ2-2,TRBV5-4,-,TRBD2,TGTGCCAGCAGCCCTAGGAGCGGACTAGCGGCAACCGGGGAGCTGTTTTTT,CASSPRSGLAATGELFF
TRBJ1-2,TRBV6-1,-,-,TGTGCCAGCCTACCGGGGGAATGGCACTATGGCTACACCTTC,CASLPGEWHYGYTF
TRBJ2-7,TRBV28,-,TRBD1,TGTGCCAGCAGGGACTGGACAGGGGCCTACGAGCAGTACTTC,CASRDWTGAYEQYF
TRBJ2-1,TRBV5-4,-,-,TGTGCCAGCAGCTTGGGACAGACCACGGGGTGGGGGCAGTTCTTC,CASSLGQTTGWGQFF
TRBJ2-5,TRBV4-2,-,TRBD2,TGTGCCAGCAGCCAAATCGGGGGGAACCAAGAGACCCAGTACTTC,CASSQIGGNQETQYF
TRBJ1-4,TRBV6-1,-,-,TGTGCCAGCTCCGAGGGTTATGAAAAACTGTTTTTT,CASSEGYEKLFF
TRBJ2-7,TRBV7-2,-,-,TGTGCCAGCAGCTTAGCTATAGCGGCCTACGAGCAGTACTTC,CASSLAIAAYEQYF
TRBJ1-3,TRBV25-1,many,-,TGTGCCAGCAGGTCTGGCCCCGGCTCTGGAAACACCATATATTTT,CASRSGPGSGNTIYF
TRBJ1-6,TRBV4-2,-,-,TGTGCCAGCAGCCAGTCAACGGATTATGATTCACCCCTCCACTTT,CASSQSTDYDSPLHF
TRBJ2-7,TRBV7-3,-,-,TGTGCCAGCAGCCCAGTGGCGGCTCTATTGCCCTACGAGCAGTACTTC,CASSPVAALLPYEQYF
TRBJ1-3,TRBV7-2,-,-,TGTGCCAGCAGAGAGGGGGGGCCGCGCTCTGGAAACACCATATATTTT,CASREGGPRSGNTIYF
TRBJ2-2,TRBV5-1,many,-,TGCGCCAGCAGCTTGGGCGTGGGAACCGGGGAGCTGTTTTTT,CASSLGVGTGELFF
TRBJ1-4,TRBV5-1,-,-,TGCGCCAGCAGCTTGATTGGAGATGAAAAACTGTTTTTT,CASSLIGDEKLFF
TRBJ2-1,TRBV13,-,-,TGTGCCAGCAGCTTAGGAGCCAATGAGCAGTTCTTC,CASSLGANEQFF
TRBJ1-1,TRBV14,-,-,TGTGCCAGCAGCCCTGTTGGGGGAAGGACTGAAGCTTTCTTT,CASSPVGGRTEAFF
TRBJ2-1,TRBV6-4,-,TRBD2,TGTGCCAGCAGTGCGACTAGCGGGGACTACAATGAGCAGTTCTTC,CASSATSGDYNEQFF
TRBJ2-5,TRBV5-1,once,TRBD2,TGCGCCAGCAGCATGACTAGCGGGATCCAAGAGACCCAGTACTTC,CASSMTSGIQETQYF
TRBJ1-2,TRBV28,-,-,TGTGCCAGCAGTGATTCCGGGGACGGCTACACCTTC,CASSDSGDGYTF
TRBJ2-5,TRBV7-8,-,-,TGTGCCAGCAGCTTAGGTTCCAGGGAAGAGACCCAGTACTTC,CASSLGSREETQYF
TRBJ1-6,TRBV5-4,-,TRBD1,TGTGCCAGCAGCTTGGACAGGGGAAATTCACCCCTCCACTTT,CASSLDRGNSPLHF
TRBJ2-7,TRBV28,-,TRBD2,TGTGCCAGCAGCCCTCCAGCGGGAGGCACCCACGAGCAGTACTTC,CASSPPAGGTHEQYF
TRBJ1-1,TRBV5-4,-,-,TGTGCCAGCAGCTTGGCAGGGACAAGGACTGAAGCTTTCTTT,CASSLAGTRTEAFF
TRBJ2-1,TRBV7-3,many,TRBD2,TGTGCCAGCAGCTTAACCCCGGGACTAGAGCAGTTCTTC,CASSLTPGLEQFF
TRBJ2-3,TRBV7-3,-,-,TGTGCCAGCAGCCGAACAGGGCAGGAGGGAGATACGCAGTATTTT,CASSRTGQEGDTQYF
TRBJ2-7,TRBV11-2,-,-,TGTGCCAGCAGCCGCCCCGGGGCCATCTACGAGCAGTACTTC,CASSRPGAIYEQYF
TRBJ2-2,TRBV28,once,TRBD1,TGTGCCAGCAGTTTCGGGACAGGGAACACCGGGGAGCTGTTTTTT,CASSFGTGNTGELFF
TRBJ2-7,TRBV11-3,-,TRBD2,TGTGCCAGCAGCCGCCGGGAGGGTAGCAAGTACTTC,CASSRREGSKYF
TRBJ2-5,TRBV2,-,-,TGTGCCAGCTTCCCAAAGTACCAAGAGACCCAGTACTTC,CASFPKYQETQYF
TRBJ2-7,TRBV10-1,-,TRBD1,TGCGCCAGCAGTGCCCTTTACAGGGGGTACGACGAGCAGTACTTC,CASSALYRGYDEQYF
TRBJ2-7,TRBV5-1,-,TRBD1,TGCGCCAGCAGCTTGAACCCGTGGGGACAGGGTAAAGCCTACGAGCAGTACTTC,CASSLNPWGQGKAYEQYF
TRBJ1-1,TRBV30,-,-,TGTGCCTGGAGTGTAACCAGCCCCAACGGGGGGTGGAGAAGGACTGAAGCTTTCTTT,CAWSVTSPNGGWRRTEAFF
TRBJ2-5,TRBV9,few,-,TGTGCCAGCAGCGTAGATCAGTGGGTCGGAAAAGAGACCCAGTACTTC,CASSVDQWVGKETQYF
TRBJ2-3,TRBV6-4,many,TRBD2,TGTGCCAGCAGTGATAATAGCGGGAGTGGTCCAGATACGCAGTATTTT,CASSDNSGSGPDTQYF
TRBJ1-2,TRBV4-1,once,TRBD1,TGCGCCAGCAGCCAAGTTACAGGGGCTCTCTATGGCTACACCTTC,CASSQVTGALYGYTF
TRBJ2-7,TRBV2,-,-,TGTGCCAGCAGTGAAACCGTATACGAGCAGTACTTC,CASSETVYEQYF